Listed here are 15 T cell receptor beta chains from one sample, sequenced in a study of T cells in Graves' hyperthyroidism and ophthalmopathy. Amplification yielded TCR beta CDR3 regions, with RNA transcripts as the source. First-round RT-PCR with HTBI primers amplified the TCR CDR3 region. TCRdb processed the multiplex PCR reads anew with MiXCR; each CDR3 protein has one entry. This table holds about 340,000 distinct CDR3 sequences, around 20% found once. Sequenced material: blood. These receptor sequences come from a woman in her 50s with Graves' hyperthyroidism.

This clonotype was picked up many times. V gene TRBV12-3 or TRBV12-4 combines with J gene TRBJ2-5, with 15 positions matching TRBD2. The CDR3 contains 20 residues. V lost 8 bases to trimming and J lost 5 bases; unmatched junction nucleotides: 21. This CDR3 reads CASGTGSPAGLAGGLETQYF. The DNA for the CDR3 is TGTGCCAGCGGGACAGGGAGTCCGGCTGGACTAGCGGGGGGGCTGGAGACCCAGTACTTC.

The chain recombines TRBV29-1 with TRBJ2-7; the D is unclear. The germline V gene has CDR1 SQVTM and CDR2 ANQGSEA. The CDR3 length is 11 residues. With 5 bases removed from V and 1 base from J, the gap between germline ends came to 6 bases. CDR3: CSVIQSYEQYF. The DNA of the CDR3 is TGCAGCGTTATACAGTCCTACGAGCAGTACTTC.

This clonotype was seen at least ten times. The V gene is TRBV20-1, the J gene TRBJ2-1; 9 bases align to TRBD2. CDR3 length: 14 residues. The germline gives CDR1 DFQATT, CDR2 SNEGSKA (reference sequence). V was clipped by 5 bases and J by 7 bases; unmatched bases: 9. CDR3 sequence reads: CSAQREALGNEQFF. The CDR3 nucleotides are TGCAGTGCTCAGCGGGAGGCTTTGGGGAATGAGCAGTTCTTC.

In this sample, this clonotype turned up once. It may be a read error: a sequence one base away is much more abundant. The chain combines TRBV5-1 with TRBJ2-2; no clear D. The CDR3 runs 15 residues. CDR1 is SGHRS, CDR2 YFSETQ, per germline. CDR3 sequence (DNA): TGCGCCAGCGGCTTGGTAGACGGCAACACCGGGGAGCTGTTTTTT. It translates to CASGLVDGNTGELFF.

This clonotype occurred a few times. The gene calls are TRBV14 and TRBJ2-7; 8 bases agree with TRBD1. The CDR3 consists of 14 residues. Germline trimming cut 4 bases from V and 0 bases from J; bases unmatched to any gene: 2. Germline assignment: CDR1 SGHDN and CDR2 FVKESK. CDR3 nucleotide sequence: TGTGCCAGCAGCCGGGGACAGGTCTCCTACGAGCAGTACTTC. Translation gives CASSRGQVSYEQYF.

In its sample, this clonotype was seen many times. This CDR3 is CASSFSSPASGSTDTQYF. In nucleotides, the CDR3 is TGTGCCAGCAGTTTTTCAAGTCCTGCTAGCGGGAGCACAGATACGCAGTATTTT. This chain connects TRBV28 to TRBJ2-3, with 8 positions matching TRBD2. With V trimmed by 3 bases and J by 0 bases, 11 bases remained unmatched. The germline V gene has CDR1 MDHEN and CDR2 SYDVKM. The CDR3 contains 18 residues. The full variable domain, its missing parts supplied by reference TRBV28 and TRBJ2-3, is DVKVTQSSRYLVKRTGEKVFLECVQDMDHENMFWYRQDPGLGLRLIYFSYDVKMKEKGDIPEGYSVSREKKERFSLILESASTNQTSMYLCASSFSSPASGSTDTQYFGPGTRLTVL.

This clonotype was seen at least ten times. Mismatch with germline at one junction end may stem from a read error. This chain links TRBV29-1 with TRBJ2-1; 9 bases match TRBD1. Germline V lookup: CDR1 SQVTM, CDR2 ANQGSEA. The CDR3 is 11 amino acids. The CDR3 reads CSVEDRGQGLF. DNA of the CDR3: TGCAGCGTTGAAGACCGGGGACAGGGTCTCTTC.

This rearrangement joins TRBV2 to TRBJ1-2; the D is unclear. In germline, CDR1 is SNHLY, CDR2 FYNNEI. This CDR3 is built from 12 residues. Trimming cost V 6 bases and J 3 bases, with 8 bases left between them. The CDR3 spells CASRGGDYGYTF. The CDR3 DNA is TGTGCCAGCAGGGGCGGTGACTATGGCTACACCTTC. Supplemented by reference TRBV2 and TRBJ1-2, the full variable domain reads EPEVTQTPSHQVTQMGQEVILRCVPISNHLYFYWYRQILGQKVEFLVSFYNNEISEKSEIFDDQFSVERPDGSNFTLKIRSTKLEDSAMYFCASRGGDYGYTFGSGTRLTVV.

This clonotype was counted ten times or more. V usage is TRBV5-6 and J usage is TRBJ2-5; TRBD2 aligns across 15 bases. Germline-derived CDR1 and CDR2 are SGHDT and YYEEEE. This CDR3 has 20 residues. J was trimmed by 7 bases and V by 0 bases; bases with no gene match: 16. DNA of the CDR3: TGTGCCAGCAGCTTGGCCACAGGACTAGCGGGGGGGCCTTACACTCGGACCCAGTACTTC. It is translated as CASSLATGLAGGPYTRTQYF.

This clonotype was seen only a few times. The chain is built from TRBV10-3 and TRBJ1-4; D gene unclear. Trimming removed 4 bases at V and 7 bases at J, with 10 bases between. This CDR3 region has 13 residues. CDR1 is ENHRY, CDR2 SYGVKD, per germline. In DNA, the CDR3 is TGTGCCATCAGTGGAGTCTTAGGTGAAAAACTGTTTTTT. Amino acids: CAISGVLGEKLFF.

This clonotype occurred many times. This chain links TRBV28 with TRBJ1-6, with TRBD1 as a possible D gene (5 bases). Germline values: CDR1 MDHEN, CDR2 SYDVKM. The CDR3 is 16 residues long. Trimming cost V 4 bases and J 5 bases, with 15 bases left between them. The DNA of the CDR3 is TGTGCCAGCAGTTACACATCGGGGACCAATAATTCACCCCTCCACTTT. Its translation is CASSYTSGTNNSPLHF.

The V gene is TRBV11-2, the J gene TRBJ2-7; D possibly corresponds to TRBD2 (5 bases). The CDR3 consists of 14 residues. Germline CDR1 is SGHAT and CDR2 is FQNNGV. Trimming pared 2 bases from V and 0 bases from J, leaving 8 bases between. The CDR3 nucleotides are TGTGCCAGCAGCTTAAGTAGCGCCTCCTACGAGCAGTACTTC. It is translated as CASSLSSASYEQYF.

This clonotype was seen ten or more times. The chain combines TRBV6-1 with TRBJ2-7; D gene unclear. The CDR3 is 11 residues long. The ends were cut back, 8 bases at V and 6 bases at J, with 11 bases in the middle. Germline-derived CDR1 and CDR2 are MNHNS and SASEGT. CDR3 DNA: TGTGCCAGCCTCCGTCTGGGCGAGCAGTACTTC. It yields the protein CASLRLGEQYF.

The sample holds a few counts of this clonotype. The rearrangement joins TRBV29-1 to TRBJ2-1, with TRBD1 matching over 8 bases. The CDR3 totals 14 residues. Germline V gene data show CDR1 as SQVTM and CDR2 as ANQGSEA. Trimming took 6 bases from V and 3 from J; bases not matched to a gene: 7. The DNA for the CDR3 is TGCAGCGTCTTAGACAGGGGAATCTACAATGAGCAGTTCTTC. It translates to CSVLDRGIYNEQFF.

This chain joins TRBV19 and TRBJ1-1, with no clear D. Deletions cut 9 bases from V and 6 bases from J, with 11 bases between. The CDR3 extends over 11 amino acids. Looked up from germline, CDR1 is LNHDA and CDR2 is SQIVND (reference sequence). CDR3 residues: CARDGVAEAFF. CDR3 DNA: TGTGCCAGGGACGGTGTGGCTGAAGCTTTCTTT.